This TCR beta chain originates from a study of T cells in Graves' hyperthyroidism and ophthalmopathy. Study summary: Peripheral blood collection took place at initial diagnosis, before any treatment.

Investigators excluded patients with uncontrolled infection, other autoimmune disease, pregnancy or lactation. Extraction of PBMCs used 8 to 10 ml of fresh peripheral blood. What was amplified from RNA transcripts were TCR beta CDR3 regions. HTBI primers drove first-round RT-PCR of the TCR CDR3. One entry per CDR3 protein results from TCRdb running MiXCR on the multiplex PCR reads. This table has about 600,000 distinct CDR3 sequences, 12% to 15% appearing once. General observations from the study: The blood repertoire included most of the expanded thyroid clonotypes above 0.001.

This clonotype showed up many times. Its antigen is still unknown. This CDR3 has 17 amino acids. J lost 7 bases, V lost 4 bases, and 16 bases had no gene match. Germline lookup yields CDR1 MDHEN and CDR2 SYDVKM. The clonotype originates from a woman between 18 and 30 years old with Graves' ophthalmopathy. The sample taken for sequencing was blood. The V gene is TRBV28, the J gene TRBJ1-2, with 9 bases fitting TRBD1. The CDR3 loop reads CASSSRDREWYWIGYTF. The CDR3 region has the DNA TGTGCCAGCAGTTCCCGGGACAGGGAATGGTATTGGATTGGCTACACCTTC.